This T cell receptor beta chain was captured in a study of T cells after yellow fever vaccination. Universal primer sites and UMIs were introduced during 5'RACE template-switching synthesis of TCR cDNA. TCRdb re-derived calls from the 5' RACE reads in MiXCR, one entry per CDR3 protein. The table has some 400,000 distinct CDR3 sequences, around 20% seen once; the top ten hold about 18%. Study-wide results and caveats: Of the clonotypes, a small share occurred in both CD4 and CD8 compartments.

CDR3 length equals 13 residues. V shed 3 bases and J shed 5 bases, with 8 bases lying between them. The germline V gene has CDR1 LNHDA and CDR2 SQIVND (reference sequence). This clonotype came up a few times. Its antigen is as yet unknown. The sequencing used PBMCs, collected before the yellow fever booster vaccination. The chain recombines TRBV19 with TRBJ2-1; D remains unclear. The TCR sequence derives from a man aged 18 to 30 who received the YFV17D yellow fever vaccine. The CDR3 spells CASSIMADNEQFF. The CDR3 coding sequence is TGTGCCAGTAGTATTATGGCAGACAATGAGCAGTTCTTC.